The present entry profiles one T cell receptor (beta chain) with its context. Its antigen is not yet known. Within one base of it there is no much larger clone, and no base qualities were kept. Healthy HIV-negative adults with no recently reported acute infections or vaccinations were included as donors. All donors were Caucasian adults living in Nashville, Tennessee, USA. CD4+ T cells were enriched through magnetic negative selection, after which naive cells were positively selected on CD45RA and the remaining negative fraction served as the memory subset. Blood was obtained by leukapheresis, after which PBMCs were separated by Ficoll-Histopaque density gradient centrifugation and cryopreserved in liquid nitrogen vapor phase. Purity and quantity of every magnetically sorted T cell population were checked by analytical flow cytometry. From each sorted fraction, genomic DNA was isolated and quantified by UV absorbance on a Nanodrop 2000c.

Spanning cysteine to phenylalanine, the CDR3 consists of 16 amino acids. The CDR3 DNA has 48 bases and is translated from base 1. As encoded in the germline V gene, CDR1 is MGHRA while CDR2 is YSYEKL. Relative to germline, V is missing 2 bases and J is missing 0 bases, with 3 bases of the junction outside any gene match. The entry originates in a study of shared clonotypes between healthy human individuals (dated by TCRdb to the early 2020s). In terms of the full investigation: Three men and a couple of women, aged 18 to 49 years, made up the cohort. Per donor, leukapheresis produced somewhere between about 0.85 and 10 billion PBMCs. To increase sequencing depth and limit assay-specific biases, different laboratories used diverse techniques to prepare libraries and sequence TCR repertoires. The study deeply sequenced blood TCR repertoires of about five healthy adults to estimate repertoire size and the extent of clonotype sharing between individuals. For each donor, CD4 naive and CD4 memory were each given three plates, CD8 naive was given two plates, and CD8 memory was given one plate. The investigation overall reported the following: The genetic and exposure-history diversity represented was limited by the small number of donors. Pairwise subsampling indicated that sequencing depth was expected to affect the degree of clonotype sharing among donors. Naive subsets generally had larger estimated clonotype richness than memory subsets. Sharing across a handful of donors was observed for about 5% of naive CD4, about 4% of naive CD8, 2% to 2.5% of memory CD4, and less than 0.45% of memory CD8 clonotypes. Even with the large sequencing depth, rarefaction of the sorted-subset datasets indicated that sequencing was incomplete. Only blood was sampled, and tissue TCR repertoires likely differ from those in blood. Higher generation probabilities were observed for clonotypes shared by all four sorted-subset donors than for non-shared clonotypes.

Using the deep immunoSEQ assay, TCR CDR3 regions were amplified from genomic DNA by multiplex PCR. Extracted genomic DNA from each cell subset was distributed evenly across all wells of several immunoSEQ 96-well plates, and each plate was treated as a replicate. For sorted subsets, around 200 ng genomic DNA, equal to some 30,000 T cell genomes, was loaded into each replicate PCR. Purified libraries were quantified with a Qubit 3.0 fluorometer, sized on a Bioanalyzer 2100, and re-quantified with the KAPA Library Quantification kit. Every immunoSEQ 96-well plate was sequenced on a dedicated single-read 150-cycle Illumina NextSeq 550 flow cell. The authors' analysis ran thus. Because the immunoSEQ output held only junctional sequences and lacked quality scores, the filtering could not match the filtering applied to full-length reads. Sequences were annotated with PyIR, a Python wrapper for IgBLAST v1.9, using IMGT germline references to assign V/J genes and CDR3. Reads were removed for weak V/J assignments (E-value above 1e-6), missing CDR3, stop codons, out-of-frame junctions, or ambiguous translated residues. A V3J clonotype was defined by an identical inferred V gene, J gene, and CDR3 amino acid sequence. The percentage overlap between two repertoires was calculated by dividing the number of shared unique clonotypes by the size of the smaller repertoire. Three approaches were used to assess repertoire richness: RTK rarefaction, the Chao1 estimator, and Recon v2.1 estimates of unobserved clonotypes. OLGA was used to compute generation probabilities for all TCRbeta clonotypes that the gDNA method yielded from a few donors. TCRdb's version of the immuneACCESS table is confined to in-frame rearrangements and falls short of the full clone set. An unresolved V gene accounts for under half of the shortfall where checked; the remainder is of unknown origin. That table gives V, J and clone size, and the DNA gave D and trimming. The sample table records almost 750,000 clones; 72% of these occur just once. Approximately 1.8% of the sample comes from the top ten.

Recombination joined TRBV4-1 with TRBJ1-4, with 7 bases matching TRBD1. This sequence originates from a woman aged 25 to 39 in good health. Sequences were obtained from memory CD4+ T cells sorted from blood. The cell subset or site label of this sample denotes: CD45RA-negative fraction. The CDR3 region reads CASSQIQGSTNEKLFF. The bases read TGCGCCAGCAGCCAAATACAGGGGTCAACTAATGAAAAACTGTTTTTT.